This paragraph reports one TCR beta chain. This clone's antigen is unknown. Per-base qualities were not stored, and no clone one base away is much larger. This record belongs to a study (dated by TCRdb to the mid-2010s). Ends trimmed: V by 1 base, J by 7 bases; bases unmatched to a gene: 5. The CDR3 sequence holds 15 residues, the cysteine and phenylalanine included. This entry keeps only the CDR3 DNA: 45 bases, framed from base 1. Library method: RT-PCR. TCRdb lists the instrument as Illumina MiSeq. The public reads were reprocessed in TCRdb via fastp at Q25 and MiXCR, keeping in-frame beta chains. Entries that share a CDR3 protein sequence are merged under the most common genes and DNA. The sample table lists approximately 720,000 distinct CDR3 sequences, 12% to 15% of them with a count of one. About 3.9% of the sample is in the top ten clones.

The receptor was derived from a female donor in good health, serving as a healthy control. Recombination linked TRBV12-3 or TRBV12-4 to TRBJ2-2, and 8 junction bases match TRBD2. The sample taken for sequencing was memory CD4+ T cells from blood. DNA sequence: TGTGCCAGCAGTTTAGAGATAGCGGGGCGCGGGGAGCTGTTTTTT. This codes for CASSLEIAGRGELFF.